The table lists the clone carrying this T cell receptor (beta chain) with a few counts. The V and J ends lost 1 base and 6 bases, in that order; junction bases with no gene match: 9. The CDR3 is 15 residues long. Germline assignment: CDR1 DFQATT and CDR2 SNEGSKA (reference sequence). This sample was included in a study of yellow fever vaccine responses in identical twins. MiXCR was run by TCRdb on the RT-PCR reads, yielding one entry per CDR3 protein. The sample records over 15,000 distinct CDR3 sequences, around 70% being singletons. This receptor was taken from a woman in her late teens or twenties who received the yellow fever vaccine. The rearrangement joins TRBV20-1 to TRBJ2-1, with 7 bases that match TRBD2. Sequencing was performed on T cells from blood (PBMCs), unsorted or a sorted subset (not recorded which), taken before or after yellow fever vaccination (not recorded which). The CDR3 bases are TGCAGTGCTAGAGGGTTGGCTAGCGGCACCAATGAGCAGTTCTTC. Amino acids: CSARGLASGTNEQFF.